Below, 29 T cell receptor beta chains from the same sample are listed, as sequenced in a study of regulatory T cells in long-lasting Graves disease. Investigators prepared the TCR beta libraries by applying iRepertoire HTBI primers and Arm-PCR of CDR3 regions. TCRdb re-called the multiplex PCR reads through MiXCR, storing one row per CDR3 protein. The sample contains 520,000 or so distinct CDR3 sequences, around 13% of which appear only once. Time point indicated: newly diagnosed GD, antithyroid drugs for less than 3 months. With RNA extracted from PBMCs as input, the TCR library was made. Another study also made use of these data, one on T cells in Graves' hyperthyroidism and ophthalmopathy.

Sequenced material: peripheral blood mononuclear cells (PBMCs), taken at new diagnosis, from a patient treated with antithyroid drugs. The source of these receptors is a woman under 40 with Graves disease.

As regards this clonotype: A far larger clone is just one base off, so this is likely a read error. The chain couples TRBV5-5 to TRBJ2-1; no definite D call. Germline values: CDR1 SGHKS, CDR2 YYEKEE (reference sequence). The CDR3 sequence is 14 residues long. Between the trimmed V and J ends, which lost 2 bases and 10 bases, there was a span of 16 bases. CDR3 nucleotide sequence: TGTGCCAGCAGCTTATACTACGATACCTACGAGCAGTTCTTC. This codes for CASSLYYDTYEQFF.

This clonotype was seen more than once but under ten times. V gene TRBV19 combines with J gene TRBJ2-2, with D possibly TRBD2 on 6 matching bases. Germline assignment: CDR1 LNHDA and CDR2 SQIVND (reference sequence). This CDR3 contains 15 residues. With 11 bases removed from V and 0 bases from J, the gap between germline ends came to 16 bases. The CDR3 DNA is TGTGCCGGCAGCGGGTCCCCCCCGAACACCGGGGAGCTGTTTTTT. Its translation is CAGSGSPPNTGELFF.

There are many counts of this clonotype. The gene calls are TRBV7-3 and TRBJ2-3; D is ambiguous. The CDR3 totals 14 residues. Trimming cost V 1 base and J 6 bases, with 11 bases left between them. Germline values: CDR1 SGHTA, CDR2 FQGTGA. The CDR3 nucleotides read TGTGCCAGCAGCTTAATGGGTACGGTGGATACGCAGTATTTT. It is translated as CASSLMGTVDTQYF.

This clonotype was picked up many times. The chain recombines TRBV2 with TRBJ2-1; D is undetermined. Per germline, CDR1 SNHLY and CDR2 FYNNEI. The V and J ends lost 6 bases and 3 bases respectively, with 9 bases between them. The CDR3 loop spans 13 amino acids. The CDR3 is CASRWYSYNEQFF. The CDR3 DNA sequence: TGTGCCAGCAGATGGTACAGCTACAATGAGCAGTTCTTC.

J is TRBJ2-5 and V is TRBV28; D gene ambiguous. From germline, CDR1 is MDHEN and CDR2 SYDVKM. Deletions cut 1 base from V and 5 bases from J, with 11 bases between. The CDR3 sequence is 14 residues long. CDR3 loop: CASSLFKRPETQYF. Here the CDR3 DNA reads TGTGCCAGCAGTTTATTCAAGAGACCGGAGACCCAGTACTTC.

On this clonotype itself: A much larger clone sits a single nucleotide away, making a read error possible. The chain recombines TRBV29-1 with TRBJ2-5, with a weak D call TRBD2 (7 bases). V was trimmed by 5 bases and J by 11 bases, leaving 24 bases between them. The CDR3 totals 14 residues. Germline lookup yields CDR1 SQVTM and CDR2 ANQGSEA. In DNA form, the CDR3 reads TGCAGCGTTCACAGGGACGGCGGGAGTAATGAGCAGTACTTC. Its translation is CSVHRDGGSNEQYF.

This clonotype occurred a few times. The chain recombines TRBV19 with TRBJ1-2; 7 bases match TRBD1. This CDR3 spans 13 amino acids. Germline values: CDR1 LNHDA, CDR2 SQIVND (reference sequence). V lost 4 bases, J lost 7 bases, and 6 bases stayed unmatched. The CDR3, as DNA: TGTGCCAGTAGTACGGGACAGATTGGTGGCTACACCTTC. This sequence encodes CASSTGQIGGYTF.

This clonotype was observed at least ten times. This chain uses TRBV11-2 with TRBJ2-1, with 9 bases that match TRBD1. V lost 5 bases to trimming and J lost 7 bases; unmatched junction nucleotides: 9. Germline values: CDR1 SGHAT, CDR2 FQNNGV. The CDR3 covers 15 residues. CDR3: CASSPEGQGGNEQFF. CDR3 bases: TGTGCCAGCAGCCCTGAGGGACAGGGAGGGAATGAGCAGTTCTTC.

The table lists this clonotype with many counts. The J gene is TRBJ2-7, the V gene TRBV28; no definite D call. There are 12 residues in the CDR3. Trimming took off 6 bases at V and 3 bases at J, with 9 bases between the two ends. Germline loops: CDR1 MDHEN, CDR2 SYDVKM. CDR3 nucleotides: TGTGCCAGCAGCACCCGTGGCTACGAGCAGTACTTC. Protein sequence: CASSTRGYEQYF.

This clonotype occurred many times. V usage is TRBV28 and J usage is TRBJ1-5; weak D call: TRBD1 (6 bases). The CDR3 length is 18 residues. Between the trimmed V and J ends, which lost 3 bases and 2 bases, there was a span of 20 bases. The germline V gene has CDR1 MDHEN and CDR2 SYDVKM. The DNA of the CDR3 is TGTGCCAGCAGTTTCGGTTCTCGGACAGACCAGCGCAATCAGCCCCAGCATTTT. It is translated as CASSFGSRTDQRNQPQHF.

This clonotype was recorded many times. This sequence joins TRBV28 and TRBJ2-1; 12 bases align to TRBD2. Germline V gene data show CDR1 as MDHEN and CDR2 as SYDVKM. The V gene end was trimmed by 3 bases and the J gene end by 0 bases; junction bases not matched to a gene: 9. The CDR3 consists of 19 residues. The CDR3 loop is CASSFPTSGRLTSYNEQFF. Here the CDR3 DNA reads TGTGCCAGCAGTTTCCCGACTAGCGGGAGACTCACCTCCTACAATGAGCAGTTCTTC. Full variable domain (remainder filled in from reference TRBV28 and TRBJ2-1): DVKVTQSSRYLVKRTGEKVFLECVQDMDHENMFWYRQDPGLGLRLIYFSYDVKMKEKGDIPEGYSVSREKKERFSLILESASTNQTSMYLCASSFPTSGRLTSYNEQFFGPGTRLTVL.

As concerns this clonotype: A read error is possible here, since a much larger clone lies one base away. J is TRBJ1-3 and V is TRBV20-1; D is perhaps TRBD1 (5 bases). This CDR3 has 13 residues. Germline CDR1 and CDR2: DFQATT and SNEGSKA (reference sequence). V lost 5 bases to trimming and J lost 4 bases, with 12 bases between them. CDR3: CSAVPDIGNTIYF. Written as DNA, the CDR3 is TGCAGTGCTGTCCCGGACATCGGAAACACCATATATTTT.

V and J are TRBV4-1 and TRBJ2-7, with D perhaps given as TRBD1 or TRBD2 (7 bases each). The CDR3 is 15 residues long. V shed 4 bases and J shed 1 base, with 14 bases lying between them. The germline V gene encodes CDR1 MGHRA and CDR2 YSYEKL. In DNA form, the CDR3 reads TGCGCCAGCAGCCCACAGGGGAGGGGATCCTACGAGCAGTACTTC. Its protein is CASSPQGRGSYEQYF.

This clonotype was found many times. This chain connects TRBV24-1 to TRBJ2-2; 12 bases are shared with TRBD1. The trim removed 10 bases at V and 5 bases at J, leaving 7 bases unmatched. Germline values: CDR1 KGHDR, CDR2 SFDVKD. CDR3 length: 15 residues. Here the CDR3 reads CATGTGGTGTGELFF. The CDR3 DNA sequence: TGTGCCACTGGGACAGGGGGCACCGGTACCGGGGAGCTGTTTTTT.

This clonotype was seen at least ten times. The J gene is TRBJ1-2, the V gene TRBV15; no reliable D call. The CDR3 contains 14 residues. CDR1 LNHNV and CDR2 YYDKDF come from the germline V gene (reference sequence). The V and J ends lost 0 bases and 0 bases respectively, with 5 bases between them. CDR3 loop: CATSRDPTNYGYTF. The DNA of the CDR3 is TGTGCCACCAGCAGAGACCCAACTAACTATGGCTACACCTTC.

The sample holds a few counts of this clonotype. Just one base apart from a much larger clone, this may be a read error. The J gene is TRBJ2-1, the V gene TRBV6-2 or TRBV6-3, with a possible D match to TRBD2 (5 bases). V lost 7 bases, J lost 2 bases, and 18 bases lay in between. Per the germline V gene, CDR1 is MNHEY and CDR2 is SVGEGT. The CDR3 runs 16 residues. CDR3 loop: CASTSGSLATYNEQFF. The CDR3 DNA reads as TGTGCCAGCACCTCCGGTTCGTTAGCGACCTACAATGAGCAGTTCTTC.

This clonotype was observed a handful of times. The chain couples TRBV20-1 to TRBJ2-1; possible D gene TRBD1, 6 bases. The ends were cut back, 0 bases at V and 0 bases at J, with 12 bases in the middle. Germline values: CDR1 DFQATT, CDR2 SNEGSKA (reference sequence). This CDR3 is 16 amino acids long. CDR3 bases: TGCAGTGCTAGAGATTTGGACAGCGTCTCCTACAATGAGCAGTTCTTC. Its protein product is CSARDLDSVSYNEQFF.

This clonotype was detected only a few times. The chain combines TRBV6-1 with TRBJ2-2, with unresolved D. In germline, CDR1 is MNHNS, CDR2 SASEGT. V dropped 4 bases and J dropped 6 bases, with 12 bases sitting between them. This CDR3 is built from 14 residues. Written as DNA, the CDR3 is TGTGCCAGCAGTGCTGACCTAGGTCCCGGGGAGCTGTTTTTT. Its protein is CASSADLGPGELFF.

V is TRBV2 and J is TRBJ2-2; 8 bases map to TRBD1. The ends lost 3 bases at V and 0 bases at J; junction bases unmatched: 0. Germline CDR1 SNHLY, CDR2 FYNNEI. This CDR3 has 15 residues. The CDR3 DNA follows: TGTGCCAGCAGTGAGGACAGGGCGAACACCGGGGAGCTGTTTTTT. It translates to CASSEDRANTGELFF.

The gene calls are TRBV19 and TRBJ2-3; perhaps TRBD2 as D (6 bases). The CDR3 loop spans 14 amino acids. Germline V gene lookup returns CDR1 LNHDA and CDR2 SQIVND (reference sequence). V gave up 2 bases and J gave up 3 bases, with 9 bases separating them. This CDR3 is CASSIRRGTDTQYF. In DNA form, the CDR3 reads TGTGCCAGTAGTATACGGCGGGGAACAGATACGCAGTATTTT.

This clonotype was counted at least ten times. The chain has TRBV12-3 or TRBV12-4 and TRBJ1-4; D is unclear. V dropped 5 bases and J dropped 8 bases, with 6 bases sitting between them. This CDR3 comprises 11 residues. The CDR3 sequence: CASSRREKLFF. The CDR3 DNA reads TGTGCCAGCAGTCGAAGGGAAAAACTGTTTTTT.

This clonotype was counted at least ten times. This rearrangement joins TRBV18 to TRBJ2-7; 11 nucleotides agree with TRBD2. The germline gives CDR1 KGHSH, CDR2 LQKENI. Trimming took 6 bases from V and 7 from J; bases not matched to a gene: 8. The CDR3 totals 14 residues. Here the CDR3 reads CASSGTSGPGEQYF. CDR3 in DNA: TGTGCCAGCTCCGGGACTAGCGGTCCTGGGGAGCAGTACTTC.

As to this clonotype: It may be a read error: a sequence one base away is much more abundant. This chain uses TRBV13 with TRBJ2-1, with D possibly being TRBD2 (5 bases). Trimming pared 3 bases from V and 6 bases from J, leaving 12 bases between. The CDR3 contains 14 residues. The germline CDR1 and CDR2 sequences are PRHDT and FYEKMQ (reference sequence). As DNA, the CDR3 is TGTGCCAGCAGCTTCCCCCTGAGGGTCAATGAGCAGTTCTTC. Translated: CASSFPLRVNEQFF. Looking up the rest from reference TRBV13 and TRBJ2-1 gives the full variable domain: AAGVIQSPRHLIKEKRETATLKCYPIPRHDTVYWYQQGPGQDPQFLISFYEKMQSDKGSIPDRFSAQQFSDYHSELNMSSLELGDSALYFCASSFPLRVNEQFFGPGTRLTVL.

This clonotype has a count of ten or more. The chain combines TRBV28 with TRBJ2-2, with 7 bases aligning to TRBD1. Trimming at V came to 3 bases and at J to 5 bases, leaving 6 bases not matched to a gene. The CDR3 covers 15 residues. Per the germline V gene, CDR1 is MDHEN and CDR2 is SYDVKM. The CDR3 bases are TGTGCCAGCAGTTTGGACAGGAGAAGGACCGGGGAGCTGTTTTTT. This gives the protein CASSLDRRRTGELFF. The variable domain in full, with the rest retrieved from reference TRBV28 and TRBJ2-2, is DVKVTQSSRYLVKRTGEKVFLECVQDMDHENMFWYRQDPGLGLRLIYFSYDVKMKEKGDIPEGYSVSREKKERFSLILESASTNQTSMYLCASSLDRRRTGELFFGEGSRLTVL.

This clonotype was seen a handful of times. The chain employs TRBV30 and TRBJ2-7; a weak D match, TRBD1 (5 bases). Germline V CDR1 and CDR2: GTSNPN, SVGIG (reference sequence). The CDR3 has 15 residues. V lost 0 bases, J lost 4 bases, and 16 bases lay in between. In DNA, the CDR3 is TGTGCCTGGAGTGTCAAGGGGCGATGGTCGTACGAGCAGTACTTC. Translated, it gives CAWSVKGRWSYEQYF.

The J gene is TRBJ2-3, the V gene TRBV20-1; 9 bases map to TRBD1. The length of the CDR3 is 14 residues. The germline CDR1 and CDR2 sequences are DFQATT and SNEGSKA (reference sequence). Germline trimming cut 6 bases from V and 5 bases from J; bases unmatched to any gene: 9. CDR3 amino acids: CSARGTGPLDTQYF. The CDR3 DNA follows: TGCAGTGCCAGGGGGACAGGGCCATTAGATACGCAGTATTTT.

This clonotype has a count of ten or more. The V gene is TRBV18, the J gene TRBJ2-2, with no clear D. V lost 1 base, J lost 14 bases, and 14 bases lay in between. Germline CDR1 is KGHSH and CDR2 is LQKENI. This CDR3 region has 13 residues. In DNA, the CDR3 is TGTGCCAGCTCACCACTGCCCGATTTCGATCTGTTTTTT. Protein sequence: CASSPLPDFDLFF. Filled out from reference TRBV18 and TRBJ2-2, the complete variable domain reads NAGVMQNPRHLVRRRGQEARLRCSPMKGHSHVYWYRQLPEEGLKFMVYLQKENIIDESGMPKERFSAEFPKEGPSILRIQQVVRGDSAAYFCASSPLPDFDLFFGEGSRLTVL.

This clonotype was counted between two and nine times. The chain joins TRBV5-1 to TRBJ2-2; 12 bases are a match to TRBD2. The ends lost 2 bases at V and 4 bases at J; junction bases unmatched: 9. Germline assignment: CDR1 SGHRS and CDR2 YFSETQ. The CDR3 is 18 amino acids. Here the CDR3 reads CASSFRLAGALGTGELFF. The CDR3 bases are TGCGCCAGCAGCTTTCGACTAGCGGGAGCTCTGGGCACCGGGGAGCTGTTTTTT.

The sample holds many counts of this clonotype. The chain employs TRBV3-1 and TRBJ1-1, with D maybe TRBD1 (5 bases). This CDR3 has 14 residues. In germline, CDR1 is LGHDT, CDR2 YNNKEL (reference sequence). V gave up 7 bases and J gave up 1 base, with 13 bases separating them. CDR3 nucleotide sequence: TGTGCCAGCAAACAGGCCAACCCGAACACTGAAGCTTTCTTT. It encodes CASKQANPNTEAFF.